Each of the 7 T cell receptor beta chains below was sequenced from the same sample in a study of shared clonotypes between healthy human individuals. Produced via immunoSEQ multiplex PCR; TCRdb's table is partial and in-frame only. The sample gives approximately 500,000 clones, about 84% of which show up once; about 13% is in the top ten. The sequenced material came from PBMCs. All receptors derive from a woman in her forties in good health. Some clones in this sample may be carry-over from other donors' samples.

Worth noting for this clone: Its ends do not fully match the called genes, so a read error is possible. The chain employs TRBV30 and TRBJ1-2; D ambiguous. This CDR3 has 13 amino acids. Germline CDR1 is GTSNPN and CDR2 is SVGIG (reference sequence). DNA for the CDR3: TGTGCCTGTAGTGTACAGAGTGGAGGTGGCTACACCTTC. Protein sequence: CACSVQSGGGYTF.

For this clone: A far larger clone is one nucleotide away, so this likely arose from a read error. V is TRBV19 and J is TRBJ2-5; D possibly matches TRBD1 or TRBD2 (6 bases each). V lost 3 bases and J 5 bases, leaving 10 bases between the germline ends. CDR3 size: 13 residues. Germline-derived CDR1 and CDR2 are LNHDA and SQIVND (reference sequence). DNA of the CDR3: TGTGCCAGTAGTATGGGGGGCGGGGAGACCCAGTACTTC. Its protein is CASSMGGGETQYF.

The chain recombines TRBV2 with TRBJ1-4, with D tentatively TRBD1 (5 bases). The CDR3 length is 14 residues. CDR1 is SNHLY, CDR2 FYNNEI, per germline. Trimming cost V 6 bases and J 0 bases, with 8 bases left between them. The CDR3 sequence is CASRKGTTNEKLFF. The CDR3 DNA follows: TGTGCCAGCAGGAAGGGGACAACTAATGAAAAACTGTTTTTT.

Notes on this clone: Other DNA sequences in this specimen translate into the identical CDR3. This sequence joins TRBV7-3 and TRBJ2-1, with TRBD2 identical over 7 bases. Germline lookup yields CDR1 SGHTA and CDR2 FQGTGA. The CDR3 is 16 residues long. V lost 0 bases, J lost 0 bases, and 2 bases stayed unmatched. CDR3 nucleotides: TGTGCCAGCAGCTTAACCGGGGGGAGCTCCTACAATGAGCAGTTCTTC. It is translated as CASSLTGGSSYNEQFF.

This clone turned up a few times. Written as DNA, the CDR3 is TGTGCCAGCAGTGAATACGGACAGGGGTGCACCTACGAGCAGTACTTC. This sequence encodes CASSEYGQGCTYEQYF. This chain uses TRBV25-1 with TRBJ2-7, with 9 bases aligning to TRBD1. The germline CDR1 and CDR2 sequences are MGHDK and SYGVNS. The J segment lost 2 bases and the V segment lost 0 bases, leaving 5 bases of the junction unmatched. The CDR3 spans 16 residues.

V and J are TRBV11-2 and TRBJ2-2, with TRBD2 matching 9 bases. The CDR3 contains 19 residues. The germline V gene encodes CDR1 SGHAT and CDR2 FQNNGV. The trim removed 5 bases at V and 2 bases at J, leaving 15 bases unmatched. Written as DNA, the CDR3 is TGTGCCAGCAGCCCCCGCGGGGGACCGGGACTAGCCAACACCGGGGAGCTGTTTTTT. It encodes CASSPRGGPGLANTGELFF.

This chain connects TRBV19 to TRBJ1-1; D ambiguous. Germline CDR1 reads LNHDA; CDR2 reads SQIVND (reference sequence). V gave up 5 bases and J gave up 1 base, with 8 bases separating them. The CDR3 is 13 residues long. The CDR3 here is CASSYGRNTEAFF. DNA of the CDR3: TGTGCCAGTAGTTATGGGAGGAACACTGAAGCTTTCTTT.